This note documents a single T cell receptor beta chain sequence. This sample stems from a study of blood T cell repertoires in COVID-19. Study background: Italy, Spain and the United States were the sources of the convalescent and acute COVID-19 samples. The cDNA or gDNA used as material had been derived from T cells, B-cell-depleted T cells, or PBMCs.

Germline V gene data show CDR1 as LGHDT and CDR2 as YNNKEL (reference sequence). The CDR3 loop spans 11 amino acids. The V end was cut by 0 bases, the J end by 7 bases, with 3 bases between. In the original analysis: Reference gene primers were amplified, and this amplification served to estimate nucleated cell counts. TCRdb's table, derived via immunoSEQ multiplex PCR, lists solely in-frame clones and lacks some. V, J and clone size reflect that table, while D and trimming were determined from the DNA. The data contain approximately 380,000 clones, 75% to 90% of them singletons. The genes are TRBV3-1 (or the pseudogene TRBV3-2) and TRBJ1-1; D is ambiguous. The specimen was peripheral blood. This receptor was identified in a young woman with acute or convalescent COVID-19. CDR3 coding DNA: TGTGCCAGCAGCCAAGACAGTGAAGCTTTCTTT. Translated, it gives CASSQDSEAFF.